This is a list of T cell receptor beta chains from one sample in a study of PD-1 blockade in classical Hodgkin lymphoma. Profiling relied on immunoSEQ multiplex PCR, and the TCRdb table lists in-frame clones only, not all of them. The sample gives 75,000 to 100,000 clones, 81% of which show up once; about 15% is in the top ten. The material was peripheral blood mononuclear cells (PBMCs), obtained before the second cycle of nivolumab. The receptors come from a human donor with classical Hodgkin lymphoma. Both conserved end residues are part of each CDR3. The order of the fields is V gene, D gene, clone size, J gene, CDR3 protein, CDR3 DNA. The D gene is left open where the match is weak. Rows give clone size only sometimes, using once, few, many, or a class for an expanded clone.

v_call: TRBV7-2; d_call: .; clone_size: .; j_call: TRBJ1-1; cdr3_aa: CASSLARVDTEAFF; cdr3_nt: TGTGCCAGCAGCTTAGCAAGGGTGGACACTGAAGCTTTCTTT
v_call: TRBV7-9; d_call: TRBD1; clone_size: few; j_call: TRBJ2-2; cdr3_aa: CASSELGQKNTGELFF; cdr3_nt: TGTGCCAGCAGCGAACTGGGACAGAAGAACACCGGGGAGCTGTTTTTT
v_call: TRBV11-3; d_call: .; clone_size: .; j_call: TRBJ2-1; cdr3_aa: CASSLSSYNEQFF; cdr3_nt: TGTGCCAGCAGCTTAAGCTCCTACAATGAGCAGTTCTTC
v_call: TRBV29-1; d_call: TRBD1; clone_size: .; j_call: TRBJ1-4; cdr3_aa: CSVTPTGVVEKLFF; cdr3_nt: TGCAGCGTAACTCCGACAGGGGTGGTTGAAAAACTGTTTTTT
v_call: TRBV30; d_call: .; clone_size: .; j_call: TRBJ2-3; cdr3_aa: CAWSVGLPDTQYF; cdr3_nt: TGTGCCTGGAGTGTTGGACTACCAGATACGCAGTATTTT
v_call: TRBV7-9; d_call: .; clone_size: once; j_call: TRBJ2-7; cdr3_aa: CASSSFPLAEQYF; cdr3_nt: TGTGCCAGCAGCTCATTCCCCCTAGCGGAGCAGTACTTC
v_call: TRBV12-5; d_call: .; clone_size: .; j_call: TRBJ2-7; cdr3_aa: CASGLGVGEQYF; cdr3_nt: TGTGCTAGTGGTTTGGGAGTCGGCGAGCAGTACTTC
v_call: TRBV28; d_call: TRBD2; clone_size: .; j_call: TRBJ2-5; cdr3_aa: CATHGGREAQMTQYF; cdr3_nt: TGTGCCACCCATGGAGGGCGGGAGGCCCAGATGACCCAGTACTTC
v_call: TRBV19; d_call: .; clone_size: .; j_call: TRBJ2-7; cdr3_aa: CASTTTVNSYEQYF; cdr3_nt: TGTGCCAGTACTACGACTGTCAACTCCTACGAGCAGTACTTC
v_call: TRBV29-1; d_call: TRBD1; clone_size: once; j_call: TRBJ2-2; cdr3_aa: CSAEGTGPNTGELFF; cdr3_nt: TGCAGCGCGGAGGGGACAGGGCCGAACACCGGGGAGCTGTTTTTT